Here is one T cell receptor beta chain with its context. There is no known antigen for this receptor. Base qualities are not at hand, and no much larger clone is one base apart. CDR3 length: 14 amino acids, cysteine to phenylalanine. Only the CDR3 part of the read is kept: 42 bases, read in frame from the first base. Compared with germline, V lacks 4 bases and J lacks 9 bases; bases without a gene match: 4. Based on the germline V gene, the CDR1 and CDR2 sequences are KGHDR and SFDVKD. At one collaborating source in Seattle, patients were enrolled during active infection and were followed longitudinally through the course of disease. Whole blood was collected in K2EDTA tubes by collaborating institutions according to the institutions' own protocols. For TCRbeta analysis, collaborators shipped samples in one of three forms: frozen whole blood, isolated PBMCs, or DNA extracted from either of those sample types.

The data were obtained in a study of blood T cell repertoires in COVID-19 (dated by TCRdb to the early 2020s). About the full investigation: Samples covering the acute and convalescent phases of COVID-19 were provided by collaborators in the United States, Italy and Spain. The repertoires were released in a freely available public database intended as a resource for research on the immune response to SARS-CoV-2. The dataset comprised deeply sampled blood TCRbeta repertoires from subjects exposed to, actively infected with, or recovered from COVID-19. The prospective study material was composed of cDNA or gDNA derived from T cells, B-cell-depleted T cells, or PBMCs. Nearly every sample came with metadata listing a de-identified subject ID, COVID-19 status, age in years and sex. Samples were obtained from the ongoing ImmuneRACE study (first 160 participants) and from approximately 1,200 subjects provided by 6 global collaborators. Where HLA class I and class II types were available, the types were taken from metadata supplied by the sample provider, not from assay-based typing. Points the paper makes about the study in general: The amount of clinical and demographic metadata varied by source and participant and was provided uncurated.

TCRbeta CDR3 regions were amplified from genomic DNA using the immunoSEQ Assay, a bias-controlled multiplex PCR. As for the authors' bioinformatics: The number of nucleated cells in each sample was estimated from the amplification of reference gene primers within the assay. To quantify the absolute abundance of each unique TCRbeta CDR3 rearrangement, sequence reads were collapsed and filtered. For each sample, productive Simpson clonality was calculated as the square root of Simpson's diversity index over productive rearrangements. TCRdb carries this immuneACCESS record with in-frame sequences only. Its versions omit some clonotypes, under half of them owing to an unresolved V gene in the studies checked, with the rest unexplained. That table is the source of V, J and clone size, and D and trimming were worked out from the DNA. The sample has 180,000 or so clones on record, 80% to 85% of them singletons. The ten largest clones capture around 7% of the sample.

The sequence derives from a woman in her thirties or forties with COVID-19, enrolled during active disease. Input material: peripheral blood. The rearranged chain carries TRBV24-1 and TRBJ2-1; the junction holds 11 bases that match TRBD1. The CDR3 has the sequence CATSDGTGGIEQFF. The DNA reads as follows: TGTGCCACCAGTGACGGGACAGGGGGGATTGAGCAGTTCTTC.